The clone carrying this T cell receptor (beta chain) was detected only a few times. Assay: immunoSEQ multiplex PCR; the TCRdb copy retains only in-frame clones and omits some. In the table there are fewer than 150,000 clones, roughly four fifths of which are singletons. The sample belongs to a study of blood T cell repertoires in COVID-19. The germline gives CDR1 SNHLY, CDR2 FYNNEI. The CDR3 runs to 14 residues. Trimming stripped 7 bases from V and 4 bases from J, with 16 bases between. Sequencing was performed on peripheral blood. The origin of this receptor is a human donor in a cohort sampled during active COVID-19. The rearrangement joins TRBV2 to TRBJ1-2; D might be TRBD1 (5 bases). CDR3 coding DNA: TGTGCCAGCAAATTGGACATTAGCTTCTATGGCTACACCTTC. Its protein product is CASKLDISFYGYTF.